Listed here are 23 T cell receptor beta chains from one sample, sequenced in a study of blood T cell repertoires in COVID-19. Only in-frame clones appear in the TCRdb table, and some are missing; sequencing was by immunoSEQ multiplex PCR. The table lists roughly 100,000 clones, 65% to 80% of them singletons, with just under 20% in the top ten. The sequenced sample consisted of peripheral blood. These TCRs come from a woman aged 70-85 years with acute or convalescent COVID-19.

This clone appeared many times. The chain links TRBV5-5 to TRBJ2-5; D not resolved. V lost 3 bases, J lost 5 bases, and 11 bases lay in between. The germline gives CDR1 SGHKS, CDR2 YYEKEE (reference sequence). This CDR3 comprises 13 residues. The CDR3 loop reads CASSYGTGETQYF. In DNA, the CDR3 is TGTGCCAGCAGCTACGGAACCGGGGAGACCCAGTACTTC.

The rearrangement links TRBV27 to TRBJ2-6; D may be TRBD2 (5 bases). The CDR3 extends over 13 amino acids. The V gene's germline CDR1 is MNHEY and CDR2 SMNVEV (reference sequence). CDR3 sequence reads: CAARTSGANVLTF. CDR3 nucleotides: TGTGCAGCCCGGACTTCTGGGGCCAACGTCCTGACTTTC. Full variable domain (missing parts from reference TRBV27 and TRBJ2-6): EAQVTQNPRYLITVTGKKLTVTCSQNMNHEYMSWYRQDPGLGLRQIYYSMNVEVTDKGDVPEGYKVSRKEKRNFPLILESPSPNQTSLYFCAARTSGANVLTFGAGSRLTVL.

The rearrangement uses TRBV5-1 and TRBJ2-5, with D tentatively TRBD1 (6 bases). V shed 0 bases and J shed 2 bases, with 8 bases lying between them. The CDR3 is 14 residues long. Germline V gene lookup returns CDR1 SGHRS and CDR2 YFSETQ. CDR3 amino acids: CASSLVGGQETQYF. CDR3 nucleotide sequence: TGCGCCAGCAGCTTGGTAGGGGGACAAGAGACCCAGTACTTC.

V is TRBV18 and J is TRBJ1-1, with D possibly being TRBD1 (5 bases). Germline V gene lookup returns CDR1 KGHSH and CDR2 LQKENI. This CDR3 is 14 amino acids long. The V gene lost 3 bases and the J gene lost 3 bases, with 11 bases spanning the gap. The CDR3: CASSPKGPDTEAFF. CDR3 bases: TGTGCCAGCTCACCGAAGGGGCCCGACACTGAAGCTTTCTTT. Complete variable domain (other parts from reference TRBV18 and TRBJ1-1): NAGVMQNPRHLVRRRGQEARLRCSPMKGHSHVYWYRQLPEEGLKFMVYLQKENIIDESGMPKERFSAEFPKEGPSILRIQQVVRGDSAAYFCASSPKGPDTEAFFGQGTRLTVV.

The chain recombines TRBV7-2 with TRBJ1-5, with 8 positions matching TRBD1. The CDR3 contains 15 residues. V dropped 5 bases and J dropped 0; count of bases not matched to a gene: 3. Germline CDR1 is SGHTA and CDR2 is FQGNSA. This CDR3 is CASSPGQVSNQPQHF. The CDR3, as DNA: TGTGCCAGCAGCCCGGGACAGGTTAGCAATCAGCCCCAGCATTTT. The full variable domain, rest sourced from reference TRBV7-2 and TRBJ1-5, is GAGVSQSPSNKVTEKGKDVELRCDPISGHTALYWYRQSLGQGLEFLIYFQGNSAPDKSGLPSDRFSAERTGGSVSTLTIQRTQQEDSAVYLCASSPGQVSNQPQHFGDGTRLSIL.

The genes are TRBV6-6 and TRBJ2-7; TRBD1 matches at 8 bases. Germline trimming cut 6 bases from V and 3 bases from J; bases unmatched to any gene: 7. Germline V CDR1 and CDR2: MNHNY, SVGAGI (reference sequence). The CDR3 loop spans 14 amino acids. The CDR3 protein is CASRAGQEIYEQYF. DNA for the CDR3: TGTGCCAGCAGGGCGGGACAGGAGATCTACGAGCAGTACTTC.

Notes on this clone: At one end the junction does not follow the germline gene, possibly because of a read error. DNA for the CDR3: TGTGCCAGCAGCTTAGACAGTACAGGGGCTAATTATGGCTACACCTTC. Protein sequence: CASSLDSTGANYGYTF. The rearrangement uses TRBV7-2 and TRBJ1-2, with TRBD1 matching over 7 bases. There are 16 residues in the CDR3. CDR1 is SGHTA and CDR2 is FQGNSA in the germline V gene.

The V call is TRBV7-9, the J call TRBJ2-5, with a weak D call TRBD2 (5 bases). The V end lost 7 bases, the J end lost 3 bases, and 9 bases lay between the germline ends. The CDR3 consists of 12 residues. CDR1 is SEHNR, CDR2 FQNEAQ, per germline (reference sequence). The CDR3 nucleotides are TGTGCCAGCACCATCGGGGAAGAGACCCAGTACTTC. It encodes CASTIGEETQYF.

This clone was seen a few times. The V and J genes are TRBV7-9 and TRBJ2-7; 7 bases match TRBD2. Germline CDR1 is SEHNR and CDR2 is FQNEAQ (reference sequence). The CDR3 spans 16 residues. Trimming cost V 5 bases and J 2 bases; bases outside gene matches: 12. The DNA for the CDR3 is TGTGCCAGCAGCCGCCCTCTTTTGGCGGGGGCCTACGAGCAGTACTTC. Translating it yields CASSRPLLAGAYEQYF.

This chain connects TRBV7-9 to TRBJ2-5, with D hard to call. CDR1 and CDR2 from the germline V gene are SEHNR and FQNEAQ (reference sequence). The CDR3 length is 15 residues. V was shortened by 1 base and J by 6 bases, with 15 bases between the two germline ends. CDR3 protein: CASSLGLGDPQTQYF. The CDR3 DNA reads TGTGCCAGCAGCTTAGGACTTGGAGACCCCCAGACCCAGTACTTC. Using reference TRBV7-9 and TRBJ2-5 for the parts outside the CDR3, the full variable domain is DTGVSQNPRHKITKRGQNVTFRCDPISEHNRLYWYRQTLGQGPEFLTYFQNEAQLEKSRLLSDRFSAERPKGSFSTLEIQRTEQGDSAMYLCASSLGLGDPQTQYFGPGTRLLVL.

The table lists this clone with a few counts. This chain joins TRBV18 and TRBJ2-3; D unresolved. Germline V CDR1 and CDR2: KGHSH, LQKENI. The CDR3 runs to 15 residues. Trimming shortened V by 1 base and J by 2 bases, and 10 bases separated the two germline ends. The CDR3: CASSPLTSDTDTQYF. For the CDR3, the DNA is TGTGCCAGCTCACCACTGACATCCGACACAGATACGCAGTATTTT.

The chain links TRBV27 to TRBJ2-7; perhaps TRBD1 as D (6 bases). Germline V gives CDR1 MNHEY, CDR2 SMNVEV (reference sequence). V shed 0 bases and J shed 4 bases, with 13 bases lying between them. The CDR3 spans 15 residues. CDR3: CASSLSWTAGYEQYF. The CDR3 nucleotides are TGTGCCAGCAGTTTATCATGGACAGCCGGTTACGAGCAGTACTTC.

The rearrangement joins TRBV11-2 to TRBJ1-3; no clear D gene. V was pared by 0 bases and J by 0 bases, with 12 bases between. The CDR3 loop spans 17 amino acids. Germline V CDR1 and CDR2: SGHAT, FQNNGV. This CDR3 is CASSLEGRTSSGNTIYF. The CDR3 coding sequence is TGTGCCAGCAGCTTAGAAGGGAGAACGAGCTCTGGAAACACCATATATTTT.

The chain carries TRBV2 and TRBJ2-7, with 8 bases identical to TRBD1. This CDR3 has 14 residues. The V gene end was trimmed by 5 bases and the J gene end by 0 bases; junction bases not matched to a gene: 3. Germline lookup yields CDR1 SNHLY and CDR2 FYNNEI. In DNA, the CDR3 is TGTGCCAGCAGTAGGACAGGGAGCTCCTACGAGCAGTACTTC. It yields the protein CASSRTGSSYEQYF.

This clone was seen only once. The chain links TRBV5-4 to TRBJ2-1; 8 nucleotides match TRBD1. V lost 5 bases and J lost 9; bases outside the gene matches: 10. The CDR3 is made up of 14 amino acids. Per the germline V gene, CDR1 is SGHNT and CDR2 is YYREEE (reference sequence). The CDR3 reads CASRARGQYVEQFF. The CDR3 DNA reads as TGTGCCAGCAGGGCCAGGGGGCAATATGTTGAGCAGTTCTTC. The full variable domain, its missing parts supplied by reference TRBV5-4 and TRBJ2-1, is ETGVTQSPTHLIKTRGQQVTLRCSSQSGHNTVSWYQQALGQGPQFIFQYYREEENGRGNFPPRFSGLQFPNYSSELNVNALELDDSALYLCASRARGQYVEQFFGPGTRLTVL.

The rearrangement uses TRBV2 and TRBJ2-1; 10 bases match TRBD2. Germline lookup yields CDR1 SNHLY and CDR2 FYNNEI. V lost 5 bases and J lost 7; bases outside the gene matches: 5. The CDR3 consists of 14 residues. CDR3 in DNA: TGTGCCAGCAGTAACCTAGCGGGGGCGAATGAGCAGTTCTTC. Translation: CASSNLAGANEQFF.

This clone was picked up a small number of times. The chain has TRBV7-9 and TRBJ1-2; TRBD1 aligns across 7 bases. The CDR3 runs 13 residues. Germline CDR1 SEHNR, CDR2 FQNEAQ (reference sequence). V dropped 5 bases and J dropped 4; count of bases not matched to a gene: 4. CDR3 DNA sequence: TGTGCCAGCAGCCCGGGACAGTTCTATGGCTACACCTTC. It yields the protein CASSPGQFYGYTF.

The chain carries TRBV5-1 and TRBJ2-3; possible D gene TRBD2, 6 bases. CDR3 length: 16 amino acids. CDR1 is SGHRS and CDR2 is YFSETQ in the germline V gene. V shed 4 bases and J shed 2 bases, with 17 bases lying between them. CDR3 DNA sequence: TGCGCCAGCAGCCCTTCGGGAGACCCCTACACAGATACGCAGTATTTT. Its protein product is CASSPSGDPYTDTQYF.

J is TRBJ1-2 and V is TRBV3-1 (or the pseudogene TRBV3-2); tentative D call: TRBD1 (5 bases). V dropped 5 bases and J dropped 4 bases, with 14 bases sitting between them. The CDR3 runs to 14 residues. Germline CDR1 is LGHDT and CDR2 is YNNKEL (reference sequence). In DNA, the CDR3 is TGTGCCAGCAGCTTCAGACAGAGTTCCTATGGCTACACCTTC. This sequence encodes CASSFRQSSYGYTF.

This chain joins TRBV5-1 and TRBJ1-6; possible D gene TRBD1, 5 bases. V lost 0 bases and J 9 bases, leaving 10 bases between the germline ends. Looked up from germline, CDR1 is SGHRS and CDR2 is YFSETQ. The CDR3 is 14 amino acids. This CDR3 reads CASSLAGGGSPLHF. CDR3 bases: TGCGCCAGCAGCTTGGCGGGGGGTGGTTCACCCCTCCACTTT.

The chain joins TRBV27 to TRBJ2-5, with a tentative D call TRBD2 (7 bases). Trimming cost V 2 bases and J 6 bases, with 10 bases left between them. Germline values: CDR1 MNHEY, CDR2 SMNVEV (reference sequence). The CDR3 is 13 residues long. This CDR3 is CASSLDGGQTQYF. The CDR3 nucleotides read TGTGCCAGCAGTTTAGACGGGGGGCAGACCCAGTACTTC.

The rearrangement links TRBV4-2 to TRBJ2-2; weak D call: TRBD1 (5 bases). Trimming took off 1 base at V and 3 bases at J, with 12 bases between the two ends. Germline V gene sequence: CDR1 LGHNA, CDR2 YNFKEQ. CDR3 length: 16 residues. The chain's CDR3 is CASSQVSQADTGELFF. CDR3 in DNA: TGTGCCAGCAGCCAAGTATCACAGGCTGACACCGGGGAGCTGTTTTTT.

This clone has a handful of counts. The chain combines TRBV19 with TRBJ2-2; D is perhaps TRBD1 (6 bases). Germline V gives CDR1 LNHDA, CDR2 SQIVND (reference sequence). The length of the CDR3 is 14 residues. Trimming took 6 bases from V and 6 from J, leaving 14 bases between them. The CDR3 region has the DNA TGTGCCAGTAGCCAGGGGAGATTCCCCGGGGAGCTGTTTTTT. Translating gives CASSQGRFPGELFF.